These 5 T cell receptor beta chains were sequenced from one sample in a study of shared clonotypes between healthy human individuals. Generated by immunoSEQ multiplex PCR, the TCRdb table keeps only in-frame clones and is missing some. Of about 2.1 million clones listed, 80% to 95% are singletons. Cells designated naive CD8 were CD45RO-negative and were positively selected for CCR7, with terminally differentiated effector memory CD45RA+ cells excluded. Sequencing was done on a sample of naive CD8+ T cells from PBMCs. The origin of the receptors is a man between 18 and 35 years old in good health. Some clones in this sample may be carry-over from other donors' samples.

This rearrangement joins TRBV2 to TRBJ2-3; TRBD2 agrees at 7 bases. Germline CDR1 SNHLY, CDR2 FYNNEI. CDR3 length: 14 residues. J was trimmed by 11 bases and V by 8 bases; bases with no gene match: 16. CDR3 sequence reads: CASPGLIIGNGQYF. Written as DNA, the CDR3 is TGTGCCAGCCCGGGACTAATTATCGGGAATGGGCAGTATTTT. Drawing the rest from reference TRBV2 and TRBJ2-3, the complete variable domain is EPEVTQTPSHQVTQMGQEVILRCVPISNHLYFYWYRQILGQKVEFLVSFYNNEISEKSEIFDDQFSVERPDGSNFTLKIRSTKLEDSAMYFCASPGLIIGNGQYFGPGTRLTVL.

This clone was picked up one time. The genes are TRBV9 and TRBJ1-2; 10 nucleotides line up with TRBD1. The CDR3 has 18 residues. Germline lookup yields CDR1 SGDLS and CDR2 YYNGEE. V gave up 3 bases and J gave up 3 bases; unmatched junction bases: 14. CDR3 sequence (DNA): TGTGCCAGCAGCGCAAACCCGGACAGGGGGTATTTGGACTATGGCTACACCTTC. Translation: CASSANPDRGYLDYGYTF.

In regard to this clone: In the same sample, other DNA sequences code for this CDR3. The chain recombines TRBV9 with TRBJ2-3; weak D call: TRBD2 (6 bases). The CDR3 is 14 residues long. Between the trimmed V and J ends, which lost 0 bases and 5 bases, there was a span of 10 bases. Germline CDR1 SGDLS, CDR2 YYNGEE. In nucleotides, the CDR3 is TGTGCCAGCAGCGTAGCCCAGGGAGGAGATACGCAGTATTTT. Translation gives CASSVAQGGDTQYF. The full variable domain, its missing parts supplied by reference TRBV9 and TRBJ2-3, is DSGVTQTPKHLITATGQRVTLRCSPRSGDLSVYWYQQSLDQGLQFLIQYYNGEERAKGNILERFSAQQFPDLHSELNLSSLELGDSALYFCASSVAQGGDTQYFGPGTRLTVL.

A word on this clone: The same CDR3 also results from other DNA sequences found in this sample. This chain uses TRBV28 with TRBJ2-1; perhaps TRBD2 as D (6 bases). Germline CDR1 is MDHEN and CDR2 is SYDVKM. The CDR3 has 14 amino acids. Trimming stripped 6 bases from V and 0 bases from J, with 9 bases between. CDR3 in amino acids: CASSLANSYNEQFF. CDR3 DNA: TGTGCCAGCAGCCTAGCGAACTCCTACAATGAGCAGTTCTTC.

A note on this clone: The identical CDR3 is also encoded by other nucleotide sequences in the sample. The gene calls are TRBV27 and TRBJ1-1; no clear D gene. The CDR3 length is 14 residues. With 2 bases removed from V and 1 base from J, the gap between germline ends came to 8 bases. Germline CDR1 is MNHEY and CDR2 is SMNVEV (reference sequence). The CDR3 protein is CASSLGRGNTEAFF. CDR3 sequence (DNA): TGTGCCAGCAGTTTAGGGCGAGGGAACACTGAAGCTTTCTTT.